These 13 T cell receptor beta chains were sequenced from one sample in a study of radiotherapy plus CTLA-4 blockade in lung cancer. Some clones are missing from TCRdb's copy, which holds only in-frame ones; the method was immunoSEQ multiplex PCR. The table includes around 110,000 clones, approximately 80% detected once. Sequenced material: peripheral blood, taken from a patient treated with radiotherapy plus ipilimumab. The receptors were gathered from a human donor with non-small cell lung cancer that progressed on radiotherapy plus ipilimumab. Some clones in this sample may be carry-over from other donors' samples.

J is TRBJ1-5 and V is TRBV18, with D possibly being TRBD1 (6 bases). V lost 4 bases and J lost 3, with 10 bases in between. Per germline, CDR1 KGHSH and CDR2 LQKENI. The CDR3 has 14 residues. CDR3 sequence reads: CASSQTGVNQPQHF. CDR3 DNA: TGTGCCAGCTCACAGACAGGAGTCAATCAGCCCCAGCATTTT.

The V gene is TRBV7-2, the J gene TRBJ1-2; D call uncertain. Germline-derived CDR1 and CDR2 are SGHTA and FQGNSA. V lost 4 bases and J 2 bases, leaving 8 bases between the germline ends. The CDR3 sequence is 13 residues long. CDR3 sequence: CASSSRQNYGYTF. CDR3 nucleotides: TGTGCCAGCAGCTCCCGTCAAAACTATGGCTACACCTTC.

This clone showed up just once. The V call is TRBV7-8, the J call TRBJ1-1; no clear D gene. Germline values: CDR1 SGHVS, CDR2 FQNEAQ. The germline V and J ends were trimmed by 1 base and 7 bases, with 7 bases remaining between them. The CDR3 covers 12 residues. The CDR3 spells CASSLVESEAFF. Written as DNA, the CDR3 is TGTGCCAGCAGCTTAGTGGAAAGTGAAGCTTTCTTT.

V gene TRBV7-2 combines with J gene TRBJ2-7; 9 bases align to TRBD2. The CDR3 is made up of 14 amino acids. J was trimmed by 6 bases and V by 3 bases; bases with no gene match: 6. Germline V gives CDR1 SGHTA, CDR2 FQGNSA. DNA of the CDR3: TGTGCCAGCAGCTTTCAGCGGGGGGACGTCGAGCAGTACTTC. The encoded protein is CASSFQRGDVEQYF.

The J gene is TRBJ1-2, the V gene TRBV11-2; D is unresolved. CDR1 is SGHAT, CDR2 FQNNGV, per germline. The CDR3 has 14 amino acids. The V end lost 2 bases, the J end lost 2 bases, and 9 bases lay between the germline ends. CDR3 residues: CASSLSRANYGYTF. CDR3 nucleotides: TGTGCCAGCAGCTTATCGCGGGCGAACTATGGCTACACCTTC.

The rearrangement joins TRBV5-1 to TRBJ2-3; D is possibly TRBD1 (6 bases). With 7 bases removed from V and 6 bases from J, the gap between germline ends came to 15 bases. Germline V CDR1 and CDR2: SGHRS, YFSETQ. The CDR3 consists of 13 residues. CDR3 nucleotide sequence: TGCGCCAGCTTCAGAGGGGGAGACGATACGCAGTATTTT. Translated: CASFRGGDDTQYF.

V is TRBV7-3 and J is TRBJ2-5; 13 bases are a match to TRBD2. Germline CDR1 reads SGHTA; CDR2 reads FQGTGA. Trimming cost V 5 bases and J 8 bases; bases outside gene matches: 8. CDR3 length: 15 amino acids. The CDR3 spells CASSEQPGLAGTQYF. In nucleotides, the CDR3 is TGTGCCAGCAGCGAGCAACCGGGACTAGCGGGAACCCAGTACTTC.

The chain combines TRBV29-1 with TRBJ1-4; D gene ambiguous. The CDR3 runs to 13 residues. V was clipped by 4 bases and J by 0 bases, with 6 bases between them. CDR1 is SQVTM, CDR2 ANQGSEA, per germline. CDR3 bases: TGCAGCGTTGGTGACACAACTAATGAAAAACTGTTTTTT. The encoded protein is CSVGDTTNEKLFF. Variable domain in full (rest from reference TRBV29-1 and TRBJ1-4): SAVISQKPSRDICQRGTSLTIQCQVDSQVTMMFWYRQQPGQSLTLIATANQGSEATYESGFVIDKFPISRPNLTFSTLTVSNMSPEDSSIYLCSVGDTTNEKLFFGSGTQLSVL.

This sequence joins TRBV9 and TRBJ1-1; unclear D gene. The CDR3 has 14 amino acids. Trimming removed 0 bases at V and 2 bases at J, with 8 bases between. Per germline, CDR1 SGDLS and CDR2 YYNGEE. The CDR3 sequence is CASSVGLDNTEAFF. The DNA of the CDR3 is TGTGCCAGCAGCGTAGGGCTGGATAACACTGAAGCTTTCTTT.

DNA of the CDR3: TGCGCCAGCAGCTTCGGGACTAGCGGGCGAACCTACGAGCAGTACTTC. It codes for CASSFGTSGRTYEQYF. The rearrangement uses TRBV5-1 and TRBJ2-7; 12 bases agree with TRBD2. Looked up from germline, CDR1 is SGHRS and CDR2 is YFSETQ. With 2 bases clipped from V and 2 bases from J, the junction kept 5 bases outside the gene matches. The CDR3 is made up of 16 amino acids.

The V call is TRBV19, the J call TRBJ2-1; D ambiguous. Deletions cut 1 base from V and 2 bases from J, with 3 bases between. From germline, CDR1 is LNHDA and CDR2 SQIVND (reference sequence). The CDR3 runs 13 residues. CDR3 in amino acids: CASSIGTYNEQFF. The DNA for the CDR3 is TGTGCCAGTAGTATAGGAACCTACAATGAGCAGTTCTTC.

There are a few counts of this clone. The chain combines TRBV7-2 with TRBJ2-7; possibly TRBD2 for D (5 bases). The CDR3 runs 14 residues. Deletions cut 5 bases from V and 3 bases from J, with 14 bases between. Looked up from germline, CDR1 is SGHTA and CDR2 is FQGNSA. The CDR3 DNA sequence: TGTGCCAGCAGCCTCAGCGGATCCTACTACGAGCAGTACTTC. It yields the protein CASSLSGSYYEQYF.

This chain joins TRBV7-6 and TRBJ2-2; D ambiguous. This CDR3 has 11 residues. Germline CDR1 and CDR2: SGHVS and FNYEAQ. Trimming took 5 bases from V and 7 from J, leaving 5 bases between them. The CDR3 protein is CASSGFGELFF. CDR3 sequence (DNA): TGTGCCAGCAGCGGATTCGGGGAGCTGTTTTTT.